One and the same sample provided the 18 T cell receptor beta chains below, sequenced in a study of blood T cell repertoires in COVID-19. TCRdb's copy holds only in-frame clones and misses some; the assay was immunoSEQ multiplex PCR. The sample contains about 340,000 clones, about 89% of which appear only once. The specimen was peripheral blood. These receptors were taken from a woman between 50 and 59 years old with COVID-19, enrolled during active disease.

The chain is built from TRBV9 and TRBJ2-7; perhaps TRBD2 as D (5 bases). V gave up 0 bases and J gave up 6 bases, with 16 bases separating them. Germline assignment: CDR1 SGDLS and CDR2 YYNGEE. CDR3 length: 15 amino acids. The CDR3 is CASSVGALDGGEQYF. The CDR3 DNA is TGTGCCAGCAGCGTAGGGGCCCTAGATGGAGGCGAGCAGTACTTC.

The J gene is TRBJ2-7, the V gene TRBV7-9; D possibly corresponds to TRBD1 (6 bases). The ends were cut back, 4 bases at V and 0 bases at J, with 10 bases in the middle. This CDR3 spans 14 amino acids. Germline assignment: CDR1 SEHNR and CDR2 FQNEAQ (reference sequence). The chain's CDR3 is CASSSQGVSYEQYF. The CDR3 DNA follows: TGTGCCAGCAGCTCACAGGGCGTCTCCTACGAGCAGTACTTC.

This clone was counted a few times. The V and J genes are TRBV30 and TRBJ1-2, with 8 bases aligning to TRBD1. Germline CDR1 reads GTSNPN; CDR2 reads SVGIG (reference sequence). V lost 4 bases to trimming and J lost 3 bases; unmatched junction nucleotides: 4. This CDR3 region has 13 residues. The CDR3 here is CAWTGGAYYGYTF. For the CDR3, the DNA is TGTGCCTGGACAGGGGGCGCTTACTATGGCTACACCTTC.

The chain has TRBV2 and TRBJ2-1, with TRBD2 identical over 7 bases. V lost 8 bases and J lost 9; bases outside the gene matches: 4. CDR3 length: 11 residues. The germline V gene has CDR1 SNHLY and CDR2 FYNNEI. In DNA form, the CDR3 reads TGTGCCAGCGGGAGGGTAGTTGAGCAGTTCTTC. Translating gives CASGRVVEQFF.

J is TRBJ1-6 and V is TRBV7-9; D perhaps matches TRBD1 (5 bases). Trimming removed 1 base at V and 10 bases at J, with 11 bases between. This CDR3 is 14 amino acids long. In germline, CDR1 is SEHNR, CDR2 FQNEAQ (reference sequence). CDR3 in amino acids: CASSLGQGESPLHF. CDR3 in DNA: TGTGCCAGCAGCTTAGGGCAGGGTGAATCACCCCTCCACTTT.

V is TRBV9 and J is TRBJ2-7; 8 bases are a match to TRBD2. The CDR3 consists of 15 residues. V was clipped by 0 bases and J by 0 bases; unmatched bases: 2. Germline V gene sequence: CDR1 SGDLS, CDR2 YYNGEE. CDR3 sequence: CASSVDSGSSYEQYF. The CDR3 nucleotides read TGTGCCAGCAGCGTAGACAGCGGGAGCTCCTACGAGCAGTACTTC.

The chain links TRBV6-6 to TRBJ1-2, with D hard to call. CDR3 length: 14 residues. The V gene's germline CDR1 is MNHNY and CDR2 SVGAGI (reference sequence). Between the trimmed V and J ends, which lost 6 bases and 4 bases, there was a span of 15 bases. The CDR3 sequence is CASRNTRGPYGYTF. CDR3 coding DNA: TGTGCCAGCAGGAACACGCGAGGGCCCTATGGCTACACCTTC.

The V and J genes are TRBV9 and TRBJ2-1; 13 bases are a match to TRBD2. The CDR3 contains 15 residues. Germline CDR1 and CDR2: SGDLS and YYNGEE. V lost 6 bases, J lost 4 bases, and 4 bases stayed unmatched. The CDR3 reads CASTPGLAGYNEQFF. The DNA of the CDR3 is TGTGCCAGCACACCGGGACTAGCGGGGTACAATGAGCAGTTCTTC.

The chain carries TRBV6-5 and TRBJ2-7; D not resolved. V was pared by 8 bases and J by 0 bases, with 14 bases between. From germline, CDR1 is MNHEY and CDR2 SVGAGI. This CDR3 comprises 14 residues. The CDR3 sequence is CASLRLPSSYEQYF. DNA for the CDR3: TGTGCCAGCTTGAGGCTACCAAGCTCCTACGAGCAGTACTTC.

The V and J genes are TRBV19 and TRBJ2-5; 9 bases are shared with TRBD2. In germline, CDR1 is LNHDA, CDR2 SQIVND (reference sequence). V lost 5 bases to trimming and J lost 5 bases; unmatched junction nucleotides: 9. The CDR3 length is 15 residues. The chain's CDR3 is CASSDQAGGRETQYF. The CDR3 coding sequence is TGTGCCAGTAGTGACCAAGCGGGAGGACGGGAGACCCAGTACTTC.

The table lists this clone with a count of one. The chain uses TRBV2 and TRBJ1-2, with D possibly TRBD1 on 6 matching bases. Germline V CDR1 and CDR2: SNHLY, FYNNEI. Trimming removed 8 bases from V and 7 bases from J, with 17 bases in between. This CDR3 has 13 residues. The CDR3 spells CASGLQGGPGYTF. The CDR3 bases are TGTGCCAGCGGACTACAGGGAGGGCCTGGCTACACCTTC.

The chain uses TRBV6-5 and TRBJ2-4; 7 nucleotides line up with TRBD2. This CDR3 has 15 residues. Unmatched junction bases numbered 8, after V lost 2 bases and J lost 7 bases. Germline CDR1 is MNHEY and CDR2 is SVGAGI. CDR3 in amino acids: CASSYRDGRRNIQYF. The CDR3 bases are TGTGCCAGCAGTTACAGGGACGGGAGGAGGAACATTCAGTACTTC.

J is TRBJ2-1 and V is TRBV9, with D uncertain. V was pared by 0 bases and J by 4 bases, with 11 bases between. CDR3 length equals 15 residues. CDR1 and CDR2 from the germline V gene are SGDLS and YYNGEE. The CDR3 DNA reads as TGTGCCAGCAGCGTAGCAGGTTACCAGTACAATGAGCAGTTCTTC. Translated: CASSVAGYQYNEQFF. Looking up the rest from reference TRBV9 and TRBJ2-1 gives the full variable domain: DSGVTQTPKHLITATGQRVTLRCSPRSGDLSVYWYQQSLDQGLQFLIQYYNGEERAKGNILERFSAQQFPDLHSELNLSSLELGDSALYFCASSVAGYQYNEQFFGPGTRLTVL.

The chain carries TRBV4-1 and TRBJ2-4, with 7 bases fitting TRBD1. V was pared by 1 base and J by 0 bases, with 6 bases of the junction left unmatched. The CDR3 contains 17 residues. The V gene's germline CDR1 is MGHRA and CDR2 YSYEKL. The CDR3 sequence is CASSQVPGQIAKNIQYF. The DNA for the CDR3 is TGCGCCAGCAGCCAAGTACCGGGACAGATAGCCAAAAACATTCAGTACTTC.

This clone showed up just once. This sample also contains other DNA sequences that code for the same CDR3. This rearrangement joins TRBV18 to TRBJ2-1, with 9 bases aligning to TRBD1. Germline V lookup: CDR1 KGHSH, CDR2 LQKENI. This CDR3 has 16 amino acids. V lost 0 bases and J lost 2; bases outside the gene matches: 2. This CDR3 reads CASSPPTGGAYNEQFF. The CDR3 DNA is TGTGCCAGCTCACCACCAACAGGGGGCGCCTACAATGAGCAGTTCTTC.

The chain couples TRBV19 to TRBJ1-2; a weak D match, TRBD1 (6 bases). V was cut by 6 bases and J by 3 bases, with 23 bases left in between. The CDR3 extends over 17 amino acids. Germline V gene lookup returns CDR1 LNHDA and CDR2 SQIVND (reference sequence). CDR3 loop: CASSPSWTENPDYGYTF. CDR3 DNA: TGTGCCAGTAGCCCAAGTTGGACAGAAAATCCGGACTATGGCTACACCTTC.

CDR3 sequence reads: CASTGHRISGNTIYF. CDR3 DNA: TGTGCCAGCACCGGACACCGGATCTCTGGAAACACCATATATTTT. V usage is TRBV7-9 and J usage is TRBJ1-3, with D possibly TRBD1 on 5 matching bases. With 7 bases removed from V and 0 bases from J, the gap between germline ends came to 13 bases. CDR1 is SEHNR and CDR2 is FQNEAQ in the germline V gene (reference sequence). This CDR3 region has 15 residues.

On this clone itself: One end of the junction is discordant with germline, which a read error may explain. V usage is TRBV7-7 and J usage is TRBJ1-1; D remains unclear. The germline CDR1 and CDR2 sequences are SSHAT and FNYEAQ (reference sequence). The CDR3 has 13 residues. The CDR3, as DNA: TGTGCTAGCAGCCCGAGTGTGAACACTGAAGCTTTCTTT. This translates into CASSPSVNTEAFF. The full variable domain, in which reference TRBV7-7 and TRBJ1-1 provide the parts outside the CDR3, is GAGVSQSPRYKVTKRGQDVTLRCDPISSHATLYWYQQALGQGPEFLTYFNYEAQPDKSGLPSDRFSAERPEGSISTLTIQRTEQRDSAMYRCASSPSVNTEAFFGQGTRLTVV.